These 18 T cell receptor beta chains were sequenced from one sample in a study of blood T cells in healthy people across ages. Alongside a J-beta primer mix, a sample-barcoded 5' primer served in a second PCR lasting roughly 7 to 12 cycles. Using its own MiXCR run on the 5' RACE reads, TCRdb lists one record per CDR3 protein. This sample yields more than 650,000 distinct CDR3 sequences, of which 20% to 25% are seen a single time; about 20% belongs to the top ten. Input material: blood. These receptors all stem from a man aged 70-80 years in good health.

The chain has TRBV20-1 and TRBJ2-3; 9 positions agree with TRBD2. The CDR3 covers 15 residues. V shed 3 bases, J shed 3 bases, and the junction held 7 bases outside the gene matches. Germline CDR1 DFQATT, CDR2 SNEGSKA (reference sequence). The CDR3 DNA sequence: TGCAGTGCTAGGTCAGCGGGAGGCAGGACAGATACGCAGTATTTT. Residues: CSARSAGGRTDTQYF.

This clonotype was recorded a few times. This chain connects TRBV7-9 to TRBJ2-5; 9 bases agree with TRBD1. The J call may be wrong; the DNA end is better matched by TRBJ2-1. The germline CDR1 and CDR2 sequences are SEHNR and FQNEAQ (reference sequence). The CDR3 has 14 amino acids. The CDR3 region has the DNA TGTGCCAGCAGCGCCGGGACAGGGTACAATGAGCAGTTCTTC. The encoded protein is CASSAGTGYNEQFF.

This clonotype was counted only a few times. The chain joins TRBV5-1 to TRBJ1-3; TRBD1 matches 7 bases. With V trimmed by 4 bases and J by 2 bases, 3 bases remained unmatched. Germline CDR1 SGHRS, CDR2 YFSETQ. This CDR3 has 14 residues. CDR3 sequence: CASSKGQTGNTIYF. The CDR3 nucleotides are TGCGCCAGCAGCAAGGGACAGACTGGAAACACCATATATTTT.

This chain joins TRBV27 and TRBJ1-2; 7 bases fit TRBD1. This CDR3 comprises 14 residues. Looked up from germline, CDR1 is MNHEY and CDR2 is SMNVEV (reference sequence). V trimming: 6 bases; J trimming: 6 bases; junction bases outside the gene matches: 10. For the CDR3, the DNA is TGTGCCAGCAGAAACTGGGACAGTCGGCATGGCTACACCTTC. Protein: CASRNWDSRHGYTF.

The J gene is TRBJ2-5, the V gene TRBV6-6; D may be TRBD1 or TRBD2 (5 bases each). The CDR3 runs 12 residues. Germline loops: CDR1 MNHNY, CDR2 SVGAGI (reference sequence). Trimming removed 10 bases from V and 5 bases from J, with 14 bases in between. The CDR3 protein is CATALGVETQYF. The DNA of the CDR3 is TGTGCCACCGCACTAGGGGTGGAGACCCAGTACTTC.

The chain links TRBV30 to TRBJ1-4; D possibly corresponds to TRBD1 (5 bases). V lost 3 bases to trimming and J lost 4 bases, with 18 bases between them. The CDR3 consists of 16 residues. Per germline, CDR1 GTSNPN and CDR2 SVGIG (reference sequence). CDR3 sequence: CAWSLGVLGVNEKLFF. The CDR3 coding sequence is TGTGCCTGGAGCCTAGGGGTGCTGGGGGTTAATGAAAAACTGTTTTTT. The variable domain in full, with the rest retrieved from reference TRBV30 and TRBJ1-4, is SQTIHQWPATLVQPVGSPLSLECTVEGTSNPNLYWYRQAAGRGLQLLFYSVGIGQISSEVPQNLSASRPQDRQFILSSKKLLLSDSGFYLCAWSLGVLGVNEKLFFGSGTQLSVL.

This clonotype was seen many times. The CDR3 spells CAISGTESSYEQYV. Written as DNA, the CDR3 is TGTGCCATCAGTGGGACAGAGAGCTCCTACGAGCAGTACGTC. The chain combines TRBV10-3 with TRBJ2-7; TRBD1 is a possible D gene (6 bases). Germline V gene data show CDR1 as ENHRY and CDR2 as SYGVKD. The CDR3 is 14 amino acids. The V gene lost 4 bases and the J gene lost 0 bases, with 10 bases spanning the gap.

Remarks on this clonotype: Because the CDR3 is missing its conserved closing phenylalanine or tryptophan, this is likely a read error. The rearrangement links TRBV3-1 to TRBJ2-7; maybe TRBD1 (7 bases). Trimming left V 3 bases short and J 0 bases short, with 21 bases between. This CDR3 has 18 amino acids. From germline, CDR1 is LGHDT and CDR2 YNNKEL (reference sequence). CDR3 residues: CASSHPKGGGPSSYEQYL. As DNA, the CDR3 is TGTGCCAGCAGCCATCCCAAAGGAGGGGGCCCTAGCTCCTACGAGCAGTACCTC.

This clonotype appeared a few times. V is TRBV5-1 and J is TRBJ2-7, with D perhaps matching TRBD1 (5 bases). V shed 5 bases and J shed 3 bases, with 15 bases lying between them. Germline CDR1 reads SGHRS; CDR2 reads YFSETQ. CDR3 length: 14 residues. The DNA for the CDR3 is TGCGCCAGCAGGATGACAGTCTCTCGCTACGAGCAGTACTTC. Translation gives CASRMTVSRYEQYF.

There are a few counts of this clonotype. The DNA of the CDR3 is TGCAGCGTTGTCACCAGTCGACCTACCGCAGATACGCAGTATTTT. Encoded protein: CSVVTSRPTADTQYF. This sequence joins TRBV29-1 and TRBJ2-3; D call uncertain. This CDR3 has 15 amino acids. Germline values: CDR1 SQVTM, CDR2 ANQGSEA. Deletions cut 4 bases from V and 4 bases from J, with 18 bases between.

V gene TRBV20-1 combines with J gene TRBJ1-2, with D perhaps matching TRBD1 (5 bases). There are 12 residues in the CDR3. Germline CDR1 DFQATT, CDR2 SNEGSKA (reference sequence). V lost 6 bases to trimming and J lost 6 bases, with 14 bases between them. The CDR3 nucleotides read TGCAGTGCCCAGCCAGGGAGGGATGGCTACACCTTC. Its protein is CSAQPGRDGYTF.

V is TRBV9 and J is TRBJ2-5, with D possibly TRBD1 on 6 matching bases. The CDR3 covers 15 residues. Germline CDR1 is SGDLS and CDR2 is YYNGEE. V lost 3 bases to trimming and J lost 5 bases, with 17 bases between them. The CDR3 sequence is CASSGQDRTRETQYF. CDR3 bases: TGTGCCAGCAGCGGCCAGGACAGAACGCGGGAGACCCAGTACTTC. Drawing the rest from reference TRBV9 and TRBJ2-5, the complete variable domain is DSGVTQTPKHLITATGQRVTLRCSPRSGDLSVYWYQQSLDQGLQFLIQYYNGEERAKGNILERFSAQQFPDLHSELNLSSLELGDSALYFCASSGQDRTRETQYFGPGTRLLVL.

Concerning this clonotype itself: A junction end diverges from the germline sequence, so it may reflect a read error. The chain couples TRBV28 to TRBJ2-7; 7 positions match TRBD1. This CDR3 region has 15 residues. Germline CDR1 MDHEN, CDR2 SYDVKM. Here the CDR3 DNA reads TGTGCCAGCAGTCTCCGGACAGGCCCCACCTACGGGCAGTACTTC. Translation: CASSLRTGPTYGQYF.

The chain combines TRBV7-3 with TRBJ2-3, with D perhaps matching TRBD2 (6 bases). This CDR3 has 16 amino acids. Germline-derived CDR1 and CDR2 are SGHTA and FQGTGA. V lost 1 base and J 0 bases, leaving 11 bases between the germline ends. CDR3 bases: TGTGCCAGCAGCTTAATCGGCAGCGGGAGCACAGATACGCAGTATTTT. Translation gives CASSLIGSGSTDTQYF.

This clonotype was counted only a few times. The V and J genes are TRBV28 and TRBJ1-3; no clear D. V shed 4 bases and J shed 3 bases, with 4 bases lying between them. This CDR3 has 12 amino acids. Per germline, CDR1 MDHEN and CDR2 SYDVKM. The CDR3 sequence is CASSYFGNTIYF. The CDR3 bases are TGTGCCAGCAGTTACTTTGGAAACACCATATATTTT.

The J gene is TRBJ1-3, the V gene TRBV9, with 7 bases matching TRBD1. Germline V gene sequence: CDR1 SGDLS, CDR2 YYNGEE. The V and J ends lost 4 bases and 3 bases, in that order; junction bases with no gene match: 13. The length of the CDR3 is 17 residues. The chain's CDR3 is CASSLLTGSNVGNTIYF. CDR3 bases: TGTGCCAGCAGCTTACTGACAGGGTCGAACGTTGGAAACACCATATATTTT. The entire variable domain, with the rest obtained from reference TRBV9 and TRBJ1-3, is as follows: DSGVTQTPKHLITATGQRVTLRCSPRSGDLSVYWYQQSLDQGLQFLIQYYNGEERAKGNILERFSAQQFPDLHSELNLSSLELGDSALYFCASSLLTGSNVGNTIYFGEGSWLTVV.

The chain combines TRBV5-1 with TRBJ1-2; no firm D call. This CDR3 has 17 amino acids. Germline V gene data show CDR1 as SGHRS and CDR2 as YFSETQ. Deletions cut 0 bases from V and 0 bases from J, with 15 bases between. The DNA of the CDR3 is TGCGCCAGCAGCTTGGGGACGGAGGTGACTCCTAACTATGGCTACACCTTC. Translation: CASSLGTEVTPNYGYTF. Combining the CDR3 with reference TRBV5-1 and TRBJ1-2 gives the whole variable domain KAGVTQTPRYLIKTRGQQVTLSCSPISGHRSVSWYQQTPGQGLQFLFEYFSETQRNKGNFPGRFSGRQFSNSRSEMNVSTLELGDSALYLCASSLGTEVTPNYGYTFGSGTRLTVV.

CDR3 in DNA: TGTGCCAGCAGTTGGGACAGAGCAGGGCGCCAACCCCTCCACTTT. Residues: CASSWDRAGRQPLHF. This sequence joins TRBV28 and TRBJ1-6, with 7 bases fitting TRBD1. The CDR3 loop spans 15 amino acids. In germline, CDR1 is MDHEN, CDR2 SYDVKM. V dropped 4 bases and J dropped 12; count of bases not matched to a gene: 12.